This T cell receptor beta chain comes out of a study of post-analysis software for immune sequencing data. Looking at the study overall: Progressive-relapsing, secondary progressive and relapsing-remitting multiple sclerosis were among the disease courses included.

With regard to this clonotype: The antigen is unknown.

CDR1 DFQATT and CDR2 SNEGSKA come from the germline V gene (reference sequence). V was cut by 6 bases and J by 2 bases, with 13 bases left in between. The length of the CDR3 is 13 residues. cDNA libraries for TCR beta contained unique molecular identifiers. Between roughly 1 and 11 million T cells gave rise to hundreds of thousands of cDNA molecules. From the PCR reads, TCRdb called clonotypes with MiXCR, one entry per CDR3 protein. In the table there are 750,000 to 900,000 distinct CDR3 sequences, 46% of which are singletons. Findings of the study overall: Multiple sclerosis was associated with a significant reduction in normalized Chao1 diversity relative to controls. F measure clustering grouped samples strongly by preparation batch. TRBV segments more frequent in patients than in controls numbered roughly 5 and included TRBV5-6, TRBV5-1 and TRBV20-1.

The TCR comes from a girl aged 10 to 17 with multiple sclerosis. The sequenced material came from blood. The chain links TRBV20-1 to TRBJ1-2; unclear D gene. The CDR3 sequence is CSAPSSSNYGYTF. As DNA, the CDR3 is TGCAGTGCCCCAAGCTCCTCAAACTATGGCTACACCTTC.